This T cell receptor (beta chain) was sequenced during a study of T cell responses to AZD1222 COVID-19 vaccine. The CDR3 sequence is 17 residues long. V was pared by 6 bases and J by 0 bases, with 7 bases of the junction left unmatched. Germline CDR1 reads SGHRS; CDR2 reads YFSETQ. Data came from immunoSEQ multiplex PCR; TCRdb stores just in-frame clones and leaves some out. The repertoire consists of around 180,000 clones, with 80% to 95% occurring once and the leading ten covering under 11%. In the case of this clone: What it binds is not known.

General observations from the study: A reported finding is that nearly half of spike-specific TCRs target unmutated variant regions. Repertoires were sampled only after the peak T cell response. The study identified only five or six AZD1222 recipients as seropositive at baseline.

The clonotype originates from an adult in good health. This sequence joins TRBV5-1 and TRBJ2-6; 9 bases fit TRBD1. The sequenced sample was peripheral blood, obtained on day 0 of AZD1222 vaccination. CDR3 in DNA: TGCGCCAGCAACTCGGGACAGGGCTACTCTGGGGCCAACGTCCTGACTTTC. This encodes CASNSGQGYSGANVLTF.